A single sample is the source of the 10 T cell receptor beta chains below, sequenced in a study of Ad26.COV2.S vaccination and SARS-CoV-2 variants. Profiled with immunoSEQ multiplex PCR; TCRdb holds only in-frame clones, not every one. The sample lists some 350,000 clones, 90% to 95% occurring once. Material: peripheral blood, obtained after recovery from COVID-19. These receptors all come from a human donor who had recovered from COVID-19.

This chain uses TRBV4-1 with TRBJ1-6, with TRBD1 as a possible D gene (5 bases). Germline CDR1 reads MGHRA; CDR2 reads YSYEKL. The CDR3 has 14 residues. Trimming pared 4 bases from V and 9 bases from J, leaving 13 bases between. This chain's CDR3 is CASSRDPWGSPLHF. Written as DNA, the CDR3 is TGCGCCAGCAGCCGGGACCCCTGGGGTTCACCCCTCCACTTT.

The chain carries TRBV5-1 and TRBJ1-3, with D possibly being TRBD1 (5 bases). The CDR3 covers 16 residues. Germline-derived CDR1 and CDR2 are SGHRS and YFSETQ. V lost 4 bases, J lost 0 bases, and 14 bases lay in between. The CDR3 nucleotides are TGCGCCAGCAGCCAGGGTGATTTTTACTCTGGAAACACCATATATTTT. Amino acid sequence: CASSQGDFYSGNTIYF.

The chain is built from TRBV27 and TRBJ2-3, with 7 nucleotides matching TRBD1. The V gene's germline CDR1 is MNHEY and CDR2 SMNVEV (reference sequence). The CDR3 loop spans 17 amino acids. V dropped 4 bases and J dropped 2; count of bases not matched to a gene: 12. CDR3 DNA: TGTGCCAGCAGTTCCCCACAACAGGGGCCCTTCACAGATACGCAGTATTTT. This translates into CASSSPQQGPFTDTQYF.

The chain joins TRBV6-5 to TRBJ1-2; D is uncertain. The CDR3 length is 15 residues. Germline V gives CDR1 MNHEY, CDR2 SVGAGI. The V end lost 0 bases, the J end lost 2 bases, and 10 bases lay between the germline ends. The CDR3: CASSYSRSLNYGYTF. The CDR3 DNA sequence: TGTGCCAGCAGTTACTCAAGGTCCCTCAACTATGGCTACACCTTC.

The chain combines TRBV3-1 (or the pseudogene TRBV3-2) with TRBJ2-1; D possibly matches TRBD1 or TRBD2 (5 bases each). The germline CDR1 and CDR2 sequences are LGHDT and YNNKEL (reference sequence). V lost 0 bases and J lost 1, with 10 bases in between. CDR3 length equals 16 residues. Here the CDR3 reads CASSQDSGPSYNEQFF. The CDR3 DNA sequence: TGTGCCAGCAGCCAAGATTCGGGGCCGTCCTACAATGAGCAGTTCTTC.

J is TRBJ1-2 and V is TRBV6-5; weak D call: TRBD1 (5 bases). The CDR3 loop spans 16 amino acids. Trimming removed 2 bases at V and 0 bases at J, with 13 bases between. Germline lookup yields CDR1 MNHEY and CDR2 SVGAGI. Here the CDR3 reads CASSYEGRAANYGYTF. Written as DNA, the CDR3 is TGTGCCAGCAGTTACGAGGGGCGGGCTGCTAACTATGGCTACACCTTC.

The V gene is TRBV3-1 (or the pseudogene TRBV3-2), the J gene TRBJ2-3; D perhaps matches TRBD2 (6 bases). CDR3 length: 16 residues. Germline CDR1 reads LGHDT; CDR2 reads YNNKEL (reference sequence). Deletions cut 2 bases from V and 3 bases from J, with 15 bases between. CDR3 in DNA: TGTGCCAGCAGCCAACTACTAGTGGGGGGTACAGATACGCAGTATTTT. As protein: CASSQLLVGGTDTQYF.

This clone occurred a few times. This sequence joins TRBV27 and TRBJ1-2; 7 positions match TRBD1. This CDR3 has 15 residues. The germline CDR1 and CDR2 sequences are MNHEY and SMNVEV (reference sequence). V shed 4 bases and J 5 bases; nucleotides not matched to a gene: 10. The CDR3 loop is CASSSVSGTAYGYTF. CDR3 bases: TGTGCCAGCAGTTCCGTTTCCGGGACAGCTTATGGCTACACCTTC.

The chain recombines TRBV5-1 with TRBJ2-2, with D possibly called TRBD1 or TRBD2 (5 bases each). Trimming cost V 4 bases and J 4 bases, with 14 bases left between them. The CDR3 consists of 15 residues. The germline V gene encodes CDR1 SGHRS and CDR2 YFSETQ. The CDR3 nucleotides are TGCGCCAGCAGCCTAATAGACGGGGCCACCGGGGAGCTGTTTTTT. It yields the protein CASSLIDGATGELFF.

This clone is a singleton in its sample. The V and J genes are TRBV5-8 and TRBJ1-1, with 8 positions matching TRBD1. Per germline, CDR1 SGHTS and CDR2 YDEGEE. This CDR3 contains 13 residues. Trimming at V came to 4 bases and at J to 10 bases, leaving 9 bases not matched to a gene. CDR3 sequence reads: CASSTDRGVAAFF. The DNA for the CDR3 is TGTGCCAGCAGCACAGACAGGGGCGTCGCAGCTTTCTTT. Drawing the rest from reference TRBV5-8 and TRBJ1-1, the complete variable domain is EAGVTQSPTHLIKTRGQQATLRCSPISGHTSVYWYQQALGLGLQFLLWYDEGEERNRGNFPPRFSGRQFPNYSSELNVNALELEDSALYLCASSTDRGVAAFFGQGTRLTVV.